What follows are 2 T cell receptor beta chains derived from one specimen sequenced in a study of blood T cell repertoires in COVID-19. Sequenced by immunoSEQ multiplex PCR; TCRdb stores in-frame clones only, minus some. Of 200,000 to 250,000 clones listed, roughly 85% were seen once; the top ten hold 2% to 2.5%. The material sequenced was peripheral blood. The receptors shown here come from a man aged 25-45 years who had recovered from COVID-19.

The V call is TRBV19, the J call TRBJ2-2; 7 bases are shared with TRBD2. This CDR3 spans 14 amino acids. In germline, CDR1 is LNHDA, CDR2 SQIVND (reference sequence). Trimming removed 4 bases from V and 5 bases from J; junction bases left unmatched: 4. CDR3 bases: TGTGCCAGTAGTAGGGAGGGACGGACCGGGGAGCTGTTTTTT. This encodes CASSREGRTGELFF.

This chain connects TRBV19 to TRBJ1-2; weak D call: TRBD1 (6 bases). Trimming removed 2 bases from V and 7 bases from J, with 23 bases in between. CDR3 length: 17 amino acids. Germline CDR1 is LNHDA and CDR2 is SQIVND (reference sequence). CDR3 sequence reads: CASSISRFGRGRSGYTF. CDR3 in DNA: TGTGCCAGTAGTATATCCAGATTCGGCAGGGGAAGAAGTGGCTACACCTTC.